This T cell receptor (beta chain) was observed in a study of early stage breast cancer tumors. This clone was recorded a few times. The assay was immunoSEQ multiplex PCR, and TCRdb's table has in-frame clones only and misses some. In the table there are around 53,000 clones, under 95% of which are singletons. The TCR sequence derives from a person aged 65 to 85 with breast cancer. The specimen sequenced was blood.

CDR3 in DNA: TGTGCCAGCAGCCAATCCACAGTGAGCAATGAGCAGTTCTTC. Translated, it gives CASSQSTVSNEQFF. This rearrangement joins TRBV16 to TRBJ2-1; D gene uncertain. The CDR3 runs 14 residues. Germline-derived CDR1 and CDR2 are KGHSY and FQNENV. V lost 0 bases to trimming and J lost 6 bases, with 9 bases between them.